This entry features one T cell receptor beta chain sequence. Its antigen is not identified. These data come from a study of vaccination effects on CD4 cells after COVID-19. The repertoire was sequenced with immunoSEQ multiplex PCR; TCRdb's copy has only in-frame clones and lacks some. The repertoire holds more than 65,000 clones, about 80% seen once, with 0.95% to 1.5% in the top ten. ViraFEST expansion of antigen-specific CD4+ T cells with viral peptide pools preceded sequencing. With more than 9 days of culture completed, CD4+ T cells were isolated. Vaccine administered to participants consisted of two doses of either BNT162b2 or mRNA-1273. The starting material was CD4+ T cells from PBMCs cultured with HCoV-229E spike peptides, obtained after COVID-19 vaccination. This TCR was sampled from a human donor who received a COVID-19 vaccine.

In nucleotides, the CDR3 is TGTGCCAGCAGGACAGGGGAGGTTAGCAATCAGCCCCAGCATTTT. Translated, it gives CASRTGEVSNQPQHF. The chain links TRBV28 to TRBJ1-5, with TRBD1 matching 8 bases. The CDR3 loop spans 15 amino acids. Unmatched junction bases numbered 4, after V lost 6 bases and J lost 0 bases. The V gene's germline CDR1 is MDHEN and CDR2 SYDVKM.